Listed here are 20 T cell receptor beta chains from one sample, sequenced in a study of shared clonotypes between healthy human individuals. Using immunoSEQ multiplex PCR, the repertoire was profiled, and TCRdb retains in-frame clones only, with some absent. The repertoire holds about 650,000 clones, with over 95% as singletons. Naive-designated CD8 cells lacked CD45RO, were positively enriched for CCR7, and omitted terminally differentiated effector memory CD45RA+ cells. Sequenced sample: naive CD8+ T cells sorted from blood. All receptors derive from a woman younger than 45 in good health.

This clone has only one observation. The CDR3 nucleotides are TGTGCCAGCAGCTTACGCACGGGAGAAGGCTACGAGCAGTACTTC. It specifies CASSLRTGEGYEQYF. J is TRBJ2-7 and V is TRBV7-7, with D perhaps matching TRBD2 (6 bases). The CDR3 sequence is 15 residues long. CDR1 is SSHAT, CDR2 FNYEAQ, per germline (reference sequence). V shed 2 bases and J shed 3 bases, with 14 bases lying between them.

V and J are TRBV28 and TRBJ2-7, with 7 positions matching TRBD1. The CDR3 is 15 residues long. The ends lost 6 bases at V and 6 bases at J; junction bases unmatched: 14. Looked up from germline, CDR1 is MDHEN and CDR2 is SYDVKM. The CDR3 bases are TGTGCCAGCAGCCGGAACCTCGACAGGGCGGTCGAGCAGTACTTC. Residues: CASSRNLDRAVEQYF.

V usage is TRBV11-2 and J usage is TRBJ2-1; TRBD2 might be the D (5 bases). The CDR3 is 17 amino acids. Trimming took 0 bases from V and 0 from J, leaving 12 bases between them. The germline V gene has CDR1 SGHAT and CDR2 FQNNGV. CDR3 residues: CASSLDERSFSYNEQFF. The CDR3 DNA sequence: TGTGCCAGCAGCTTAGACGAGCGGAGCTTCTCCTACAATGAGCAGTTCTTC.

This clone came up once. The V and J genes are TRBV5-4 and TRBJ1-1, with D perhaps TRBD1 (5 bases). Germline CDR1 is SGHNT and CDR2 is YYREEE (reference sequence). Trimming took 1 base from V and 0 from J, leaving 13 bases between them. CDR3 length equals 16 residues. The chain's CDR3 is CASSLWDSRLNTEAFF. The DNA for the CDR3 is TGTGCCAGCAGCTTGTGGGACTCGAGACTGAACACTGAAGCTTTCTTT.

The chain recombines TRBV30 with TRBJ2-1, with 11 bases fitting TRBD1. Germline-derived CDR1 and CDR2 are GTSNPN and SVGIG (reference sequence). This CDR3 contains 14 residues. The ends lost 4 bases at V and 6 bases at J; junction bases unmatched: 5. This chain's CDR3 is CAWNTGTGGNEQFF. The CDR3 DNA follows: TGTGCCTGGAACACCGGGACAGGGGGCAATGAGCAGTTCTTC.

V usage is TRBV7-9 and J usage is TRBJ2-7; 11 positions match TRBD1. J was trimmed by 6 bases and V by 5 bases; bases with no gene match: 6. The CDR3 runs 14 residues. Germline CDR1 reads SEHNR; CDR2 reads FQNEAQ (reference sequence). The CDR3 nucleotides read TGTGCCAGCAGCCCGGACAGGGGGCGAATCGAGCAGTACTTC. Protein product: CASSPDRGRIEQYF.

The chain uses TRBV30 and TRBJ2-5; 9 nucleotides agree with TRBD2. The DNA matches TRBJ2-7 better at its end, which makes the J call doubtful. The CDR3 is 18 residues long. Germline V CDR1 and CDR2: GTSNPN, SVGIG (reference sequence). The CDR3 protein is CAWSGPTTLGGRGYEQYF. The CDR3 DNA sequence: TGTGCCTGGAGTGGACCAACAACACTTGGCGGGAGGGGCTACGAGCAGTACTTC.

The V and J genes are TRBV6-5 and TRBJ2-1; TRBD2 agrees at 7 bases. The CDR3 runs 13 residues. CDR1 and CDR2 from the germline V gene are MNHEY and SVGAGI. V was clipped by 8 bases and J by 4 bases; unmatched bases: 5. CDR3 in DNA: TGTGCCAGCGGGCTAGCGGTTTACAATGAGCAGTTCTTC. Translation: CASGLAVYNEQFF.

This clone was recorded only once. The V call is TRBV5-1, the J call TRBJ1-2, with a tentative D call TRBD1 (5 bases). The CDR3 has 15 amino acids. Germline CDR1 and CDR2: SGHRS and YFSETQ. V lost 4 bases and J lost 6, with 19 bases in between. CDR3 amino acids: CASSRRTNRDDGYTF. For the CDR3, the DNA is TGCGCCAGCAGCCGCCGGACAAACCGGGATGATGGCTACACCTTC.

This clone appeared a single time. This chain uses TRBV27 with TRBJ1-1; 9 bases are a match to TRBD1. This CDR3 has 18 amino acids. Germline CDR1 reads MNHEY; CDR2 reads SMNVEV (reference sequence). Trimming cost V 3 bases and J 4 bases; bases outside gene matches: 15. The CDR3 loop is CASSFRVGGTGSITEAFF. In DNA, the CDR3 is TGTGCCAGCAGTTTTCGTGTAGGTGGGACAGGGTCAATCACTGAAGCTTTCTTT.

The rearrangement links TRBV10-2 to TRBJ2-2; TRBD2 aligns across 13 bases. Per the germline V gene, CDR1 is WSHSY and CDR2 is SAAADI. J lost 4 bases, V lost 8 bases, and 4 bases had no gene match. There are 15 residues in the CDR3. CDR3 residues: CASLLAGGGTGELFF. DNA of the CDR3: TGCGCCAGCTTACTAGCGGGAGGGGGCACCGGGGAGCTGTTTTTT.

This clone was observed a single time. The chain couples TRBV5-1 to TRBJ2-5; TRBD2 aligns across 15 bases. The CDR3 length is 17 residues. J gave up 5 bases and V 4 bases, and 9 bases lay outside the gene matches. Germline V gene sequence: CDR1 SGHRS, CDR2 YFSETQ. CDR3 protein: CASSRGLAGGVWETQYF. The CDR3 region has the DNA TGCGCCAGCAGCAGAGGACTAGCGGGAGGGGTATGGGAGACCCAGTACTTC.

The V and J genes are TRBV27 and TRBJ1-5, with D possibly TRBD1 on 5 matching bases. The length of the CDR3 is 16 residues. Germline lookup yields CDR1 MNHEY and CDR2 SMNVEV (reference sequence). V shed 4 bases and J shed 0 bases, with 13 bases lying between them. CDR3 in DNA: TGTGCCAGCAGTTCAGGGAACAGTTTTAGCAATCAGCCCCAGCATTTT. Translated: CASSSGNSFSNQPQHF.

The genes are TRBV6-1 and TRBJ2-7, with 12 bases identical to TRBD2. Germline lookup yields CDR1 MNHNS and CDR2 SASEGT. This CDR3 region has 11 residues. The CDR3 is CASSDGLAGHV. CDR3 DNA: TGTGCCAGCAGTGATGGACTAGCGGGACATGTG.

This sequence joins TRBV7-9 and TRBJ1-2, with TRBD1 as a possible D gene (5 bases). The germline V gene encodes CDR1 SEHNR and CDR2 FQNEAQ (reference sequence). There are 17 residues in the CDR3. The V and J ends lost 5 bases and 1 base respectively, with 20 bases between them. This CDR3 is CASSQQLRDGHNYGYTF. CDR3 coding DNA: TGTGCCAGCAGCCAACAACTCCGGGACGGACATAACTATGGCTACACCTTC.

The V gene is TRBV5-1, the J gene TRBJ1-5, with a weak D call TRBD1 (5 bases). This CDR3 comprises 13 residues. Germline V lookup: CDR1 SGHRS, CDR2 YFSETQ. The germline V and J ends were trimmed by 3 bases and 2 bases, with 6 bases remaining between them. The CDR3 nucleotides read TGCGCCAGCAGCTCGACAGGCAATCAGCCCCAGCATTTT. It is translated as CASSSTGNQPQHF.

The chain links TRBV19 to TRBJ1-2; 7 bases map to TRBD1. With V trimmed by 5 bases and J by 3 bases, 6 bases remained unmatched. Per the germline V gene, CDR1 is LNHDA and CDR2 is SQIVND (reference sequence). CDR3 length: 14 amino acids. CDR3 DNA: TGTGCCAGTAGTGAAGACAGGGTTGACTATGGCTACACCTTC. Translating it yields CASSEDRVDYGYTF.

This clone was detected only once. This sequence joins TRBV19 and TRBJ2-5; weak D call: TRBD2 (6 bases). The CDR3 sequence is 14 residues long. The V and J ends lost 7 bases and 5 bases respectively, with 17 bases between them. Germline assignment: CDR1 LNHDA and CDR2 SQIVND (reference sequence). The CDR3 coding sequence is TGTGCCAGTACCACGTCGGGGGACGGGGAGACCCAGTACTTC. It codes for CASTTSGDGETQYF.

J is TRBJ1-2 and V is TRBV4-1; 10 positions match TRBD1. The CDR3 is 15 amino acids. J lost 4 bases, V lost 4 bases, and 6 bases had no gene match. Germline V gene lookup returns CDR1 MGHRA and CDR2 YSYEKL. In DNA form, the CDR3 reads TGCGCCAGCAGCCCGCGGGACAGGGGACTCTATGGCTACACCTTC. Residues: CASSPRDRGLYGYTF.

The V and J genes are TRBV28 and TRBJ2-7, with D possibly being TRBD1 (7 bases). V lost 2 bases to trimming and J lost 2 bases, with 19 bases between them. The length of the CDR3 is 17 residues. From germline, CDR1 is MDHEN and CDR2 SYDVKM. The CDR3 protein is CASSLRRGRLPTYEQYF. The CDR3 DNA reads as TGTGCCAGCAGTTTAAGGAGGGGGCGCCTCCCCACCTACGAGCAGTACTTC.